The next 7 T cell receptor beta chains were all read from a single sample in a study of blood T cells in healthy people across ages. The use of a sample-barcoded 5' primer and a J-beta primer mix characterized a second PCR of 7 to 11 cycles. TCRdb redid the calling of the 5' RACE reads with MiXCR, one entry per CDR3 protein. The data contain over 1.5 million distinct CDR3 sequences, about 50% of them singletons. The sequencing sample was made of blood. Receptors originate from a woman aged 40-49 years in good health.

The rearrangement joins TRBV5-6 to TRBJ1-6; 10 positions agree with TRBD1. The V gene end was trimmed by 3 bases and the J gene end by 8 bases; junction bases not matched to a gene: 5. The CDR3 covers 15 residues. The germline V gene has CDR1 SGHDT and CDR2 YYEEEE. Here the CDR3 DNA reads TGTGCCAGCAGCTCGGTCGACAGGGGGCATTCACCCCTCCACTTT. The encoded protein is CASSSVDRGHSPLHF.

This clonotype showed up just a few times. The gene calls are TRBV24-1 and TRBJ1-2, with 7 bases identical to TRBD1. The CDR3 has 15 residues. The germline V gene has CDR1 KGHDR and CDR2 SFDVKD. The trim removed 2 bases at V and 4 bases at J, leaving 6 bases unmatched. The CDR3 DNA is TGTGCCACCAGTGATTCAGCAGGGGGAGGCTATGGCTACACCTTC. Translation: CATSDSAGGGYGYTF.

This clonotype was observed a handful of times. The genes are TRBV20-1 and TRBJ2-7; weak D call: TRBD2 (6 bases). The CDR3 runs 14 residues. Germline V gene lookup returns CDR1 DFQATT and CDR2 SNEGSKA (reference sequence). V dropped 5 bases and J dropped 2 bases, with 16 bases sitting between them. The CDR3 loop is CSAPPVPGAYEQYF. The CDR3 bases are TGCAGTGCTCCCCCAGTCCCGGGGGCCTACGAGCAGTACTTC.

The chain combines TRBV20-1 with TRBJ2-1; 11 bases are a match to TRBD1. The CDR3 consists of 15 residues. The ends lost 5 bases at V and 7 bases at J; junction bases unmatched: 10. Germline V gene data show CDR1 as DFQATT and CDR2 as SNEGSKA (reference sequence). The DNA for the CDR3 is TGCAGTGCTCCGACCGGGACAGGGGGATATAATGAGCAGTTCTTC. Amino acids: CSAPTGTGGYNEQFF.

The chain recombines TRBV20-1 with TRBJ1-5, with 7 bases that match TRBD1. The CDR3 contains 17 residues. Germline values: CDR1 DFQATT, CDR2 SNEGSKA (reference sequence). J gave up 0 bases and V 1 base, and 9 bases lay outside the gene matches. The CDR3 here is CSARVPTGTASNQPQHF. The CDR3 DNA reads TGCAGTGCTAGAGTCCCTACCGGGACAGCTAGCAATCAGCCCCAGCATTTT.

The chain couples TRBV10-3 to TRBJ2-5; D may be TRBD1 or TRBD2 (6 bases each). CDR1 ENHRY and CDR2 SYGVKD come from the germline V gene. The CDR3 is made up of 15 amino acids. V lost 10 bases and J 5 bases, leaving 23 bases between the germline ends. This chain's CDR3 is CATRNGGTGMETQYF. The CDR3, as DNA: TGTGCCACAAGGAACGGGGGCACGGGTATGGAGACCCAGTACTTC.

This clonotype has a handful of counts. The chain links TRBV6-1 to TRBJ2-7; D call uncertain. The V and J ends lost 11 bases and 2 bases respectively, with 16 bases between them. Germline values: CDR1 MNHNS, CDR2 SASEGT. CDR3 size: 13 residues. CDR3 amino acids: CAAGDGYTYEQYF. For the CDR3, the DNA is TGTGCCGCCGGTGACGGATATACCTACGAGCAGTACTTC.